This T cell receptor beta chain was recorded in a study of early T cells in non-severe SARS-CoV-2 infection. TCRdb re-called the 5' RACE reads with MiXCR, one entry per CDR3 protein. This table has 98,000 or so distinct CDR3 sequences, about 10% appearing once. The CDR3 is 14 residues long. Trimming pared 3 bases from V and 0 bases from J, leaving 7 bases between. The germline V gene encodes CDR1 SGHVS and CDR2 FNYEAQ. Material for sequencing was whole blood. The chain recombines TRBV7-6 with TRBJ2-3, with D unresolved. This TCR came from an adult who was a healthcare worker with PCR-confirmed SARS-CoV-2 infection or an uninfected control (not recorded which). The CDR3: CASSLSGSTDTQYF. The CDR3 DNA is TGTGCCAGCAGCTTGTCTGGGAGCACAGATACGCAGTATTTT.